Listed here is a single TCR beta chain. Its antigen is as yet unknown. These data come from a study of shared clonotypes between healthy human individuals. Study at large: For every donor, three CD4 naive, three CD4 memory, two CD8 naive and one CD8 memory plates were used.

The run depth of the assay was deep. The repertoire was sequenced with immunoSEQ multiplex PCR; TCRdb's copy has only in-frame clones and lacks some. The table shows over a million clones, with about 98.5% occurring only once. Findings and limits, study-wide: Clonotype sharing among donors, it was expected, would be affected by sequencing depth.

The V gene's germline CDR1 is LNHNV and CDR2 YYDKDF (reference sequence). Trimming removed 1 base at V and 4 bases at J, with 11 bases between. The CDR3 sequence is 15 residues long. This receptor was taken from a man in his thirties or forties in good health. The chain recombines TRBV15 with TRBJ1-5, with D unclear. The sample taken for sequencing was naive CD4+ T cells sorted from blood. Described subset: CD45RA+ positively selected. CDR3 DNA: TGTGCCACCAGCAGAGGGACGTCTTCTAATCAGCCCCAGCATTTT. It yields the protein CATSRGTSSNQPQHF.